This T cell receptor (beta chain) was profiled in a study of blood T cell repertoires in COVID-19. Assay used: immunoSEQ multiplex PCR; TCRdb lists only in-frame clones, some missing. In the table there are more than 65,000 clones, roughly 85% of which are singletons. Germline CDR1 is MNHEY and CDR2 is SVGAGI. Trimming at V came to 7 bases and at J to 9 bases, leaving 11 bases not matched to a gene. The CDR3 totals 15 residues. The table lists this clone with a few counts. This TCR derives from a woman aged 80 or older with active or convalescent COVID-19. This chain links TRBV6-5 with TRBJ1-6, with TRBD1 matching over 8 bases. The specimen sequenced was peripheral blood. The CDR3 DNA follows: TGTGCCAGCATTGGGGGAGGACAGGGAGCTTCACCCCTCCACTTT. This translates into CASIGGGQGASPLHF.